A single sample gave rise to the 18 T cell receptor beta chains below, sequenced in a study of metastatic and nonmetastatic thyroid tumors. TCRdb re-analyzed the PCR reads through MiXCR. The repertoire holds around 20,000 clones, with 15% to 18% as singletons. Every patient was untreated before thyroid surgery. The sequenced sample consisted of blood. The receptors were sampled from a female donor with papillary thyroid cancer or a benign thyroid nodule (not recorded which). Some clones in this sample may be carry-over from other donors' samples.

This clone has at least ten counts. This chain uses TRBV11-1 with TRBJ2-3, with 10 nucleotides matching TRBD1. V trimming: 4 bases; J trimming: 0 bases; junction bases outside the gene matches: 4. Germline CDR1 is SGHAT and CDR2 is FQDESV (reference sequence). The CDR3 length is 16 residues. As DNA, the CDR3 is TGTGCCAGCAGCTCCGGGACAGGGGATAGCACAGATACGCAGTATTTT. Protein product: CASSSGTGDSTDTQYF.

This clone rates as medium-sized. This chain's CDR3 is CASSLPGTAVQETQYF. The CDR3 DNA is TGTGCCAGCAGTTTACCCGGGACAGCCGTACAAGAGACCCAGTACTTC. The gene calls are TRBV28 and TRBJ2-5; 7 nucleotides line up with TRBD1. Germline CDR1 is MDHEN and CDR2 is SYDVKM. The CDR3 totals 16 residues. J was trimmed by 2 bases and V by 2 bases; bases with no gene match: 8.

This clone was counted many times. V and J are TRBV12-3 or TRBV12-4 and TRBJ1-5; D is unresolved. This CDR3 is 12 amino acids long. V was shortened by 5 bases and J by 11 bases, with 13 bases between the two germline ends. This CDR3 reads CASSVNRRTQHF. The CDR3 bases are TGTGCCAGCAGTGTAAACCGGAGGACCCAGCATTTT.

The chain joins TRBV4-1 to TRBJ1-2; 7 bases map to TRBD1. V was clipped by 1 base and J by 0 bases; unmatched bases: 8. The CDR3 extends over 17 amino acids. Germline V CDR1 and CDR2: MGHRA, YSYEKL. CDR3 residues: CASSQALGQQSNYGYTF. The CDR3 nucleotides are TGCGCCAGCAGCCAAGCTTTGGGACAGCAATCTAACTATGGCTACACCTTC.

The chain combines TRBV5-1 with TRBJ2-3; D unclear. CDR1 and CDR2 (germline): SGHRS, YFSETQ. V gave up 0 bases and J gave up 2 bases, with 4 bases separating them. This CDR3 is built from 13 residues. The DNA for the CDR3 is TGCGCCAGCAGCTTGGGGACCACAGATACGCAGTATTTT. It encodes CASSLGTTDTQYF.

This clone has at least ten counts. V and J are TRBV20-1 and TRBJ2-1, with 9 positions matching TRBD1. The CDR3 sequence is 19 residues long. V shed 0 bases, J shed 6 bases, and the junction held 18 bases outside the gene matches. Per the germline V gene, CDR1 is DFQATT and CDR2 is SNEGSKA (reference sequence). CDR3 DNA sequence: TGCAGTGCTAGAGACATCCGGGACAGGGAACGGGGGAGAGTCAATGAGCAGTTCTTC. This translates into CSARDIRDRERGRVNEQFF.

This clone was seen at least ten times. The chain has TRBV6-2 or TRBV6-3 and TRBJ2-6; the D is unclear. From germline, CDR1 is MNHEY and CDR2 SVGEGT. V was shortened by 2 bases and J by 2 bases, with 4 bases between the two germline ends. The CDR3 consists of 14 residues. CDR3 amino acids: CASSYPPGANVLTF. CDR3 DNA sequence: TGTGCCAGCAGTTACCCCCCTGGGGCCAACGTCCTGACTTTC.

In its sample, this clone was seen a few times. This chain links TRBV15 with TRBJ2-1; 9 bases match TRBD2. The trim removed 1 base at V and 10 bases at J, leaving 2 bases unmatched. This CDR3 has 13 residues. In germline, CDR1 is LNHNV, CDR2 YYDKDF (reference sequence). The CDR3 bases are TGTGCCACCAGCAGAGTAGCGGGGGAAGAGCAGTTCTTC. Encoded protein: CATSRVAGEEQFF.

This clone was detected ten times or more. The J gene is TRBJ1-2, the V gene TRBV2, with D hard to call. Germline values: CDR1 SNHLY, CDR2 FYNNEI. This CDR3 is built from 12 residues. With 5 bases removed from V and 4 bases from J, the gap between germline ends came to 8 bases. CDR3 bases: TGTGCCAGCAGTCAAAGCCTCTATGGCTACACCTTC. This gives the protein CASSQSLYGYTF.

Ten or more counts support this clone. The CDR3 DNA follows: TGCGCCAGCAGCCAATTAGGGGGATCGGGGACAGATACGCAGTATTTT. This sequence encodes CASSQLGGSGTDTQYF. The rearrangement links TRBV4-1 to TRBJ2-3; D possibly corresponds to TRBD1 (6 bases). The V gene lost 2 bases and the J gene lost 3 bases, with 15 bases spanning the gap. Germline CDR1 MGHRA, CDR2 YSYEKL. The CDR3 has 16 amino acids.

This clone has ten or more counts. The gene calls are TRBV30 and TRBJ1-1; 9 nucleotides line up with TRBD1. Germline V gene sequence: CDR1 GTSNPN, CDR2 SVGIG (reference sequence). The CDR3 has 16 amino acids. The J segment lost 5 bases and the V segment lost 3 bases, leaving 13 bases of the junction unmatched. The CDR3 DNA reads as TGTGCCTGGAGCCAAATAACAGGGGGCCGGGGGACTGAAGCTTTCTTT. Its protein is CAWSQITGGRGTEAFF.

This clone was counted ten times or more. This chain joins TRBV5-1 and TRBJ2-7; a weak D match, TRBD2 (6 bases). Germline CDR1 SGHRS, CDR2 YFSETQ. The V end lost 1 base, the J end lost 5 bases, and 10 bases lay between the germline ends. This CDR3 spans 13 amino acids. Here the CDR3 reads CASSLRREDEQYF. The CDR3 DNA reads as TGCGCCAGCAGCTTGCGCAGGGAGGACGAGCAGTACTTC.

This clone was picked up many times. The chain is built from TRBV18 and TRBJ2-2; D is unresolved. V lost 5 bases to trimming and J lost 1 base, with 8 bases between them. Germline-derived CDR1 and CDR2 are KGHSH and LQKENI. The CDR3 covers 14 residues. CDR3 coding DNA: TGTGCCAGCTCATTCCAGGAGAACACCGGGGAGCTGTTTTTT. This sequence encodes CASSFQENTGELFF. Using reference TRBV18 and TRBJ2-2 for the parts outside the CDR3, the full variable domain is NAGVMQNPRHLVRRRGQEARLRCSPMKGHSHVYWYRQLPEEGLKFMVYLQKENIIDESGMPKERFSAEFPKEGPSILRIQQVVRGDSAAYFCASSFQENTGELFFGEGSRLTVL.

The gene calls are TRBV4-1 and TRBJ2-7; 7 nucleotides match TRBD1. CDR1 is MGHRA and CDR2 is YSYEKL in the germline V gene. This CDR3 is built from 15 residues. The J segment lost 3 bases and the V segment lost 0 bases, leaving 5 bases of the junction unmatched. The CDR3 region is CASSQEARQGYEQYF. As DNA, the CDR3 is TGCGCCAGCAGCCAAGAGGCGCGACAGGGCTACGAGCAGTACTTC.

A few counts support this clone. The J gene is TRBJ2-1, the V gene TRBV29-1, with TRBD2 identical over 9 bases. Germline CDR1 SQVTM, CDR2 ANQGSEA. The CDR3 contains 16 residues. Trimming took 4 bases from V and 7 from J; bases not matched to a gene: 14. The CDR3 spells CSVGGAGGPHGNEQFF. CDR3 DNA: TGCAGCGTTGGGGGGGCGGGAGGGCCCCATGGGAATGAGCAGTTCTTC.

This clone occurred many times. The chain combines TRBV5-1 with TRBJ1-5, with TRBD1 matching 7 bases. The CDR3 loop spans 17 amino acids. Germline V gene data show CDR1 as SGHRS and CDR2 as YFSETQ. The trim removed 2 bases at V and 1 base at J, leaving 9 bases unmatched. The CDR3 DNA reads TGCGCCAGCAGCTTAGGCAAGGGGGCGAGGAGCAATCAGCCCCAGCATTTT. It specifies CASSLGKGARSNQPQHF.

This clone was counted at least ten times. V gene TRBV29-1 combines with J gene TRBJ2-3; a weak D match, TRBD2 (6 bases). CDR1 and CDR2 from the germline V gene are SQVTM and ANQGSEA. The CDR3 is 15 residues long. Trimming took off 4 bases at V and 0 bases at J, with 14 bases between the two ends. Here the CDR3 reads CSVVRTIGSTDTQYF. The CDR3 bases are TGCAGCGTTGTAAGGACTATCGGTAGCACAGATACGCAGTATTTT.

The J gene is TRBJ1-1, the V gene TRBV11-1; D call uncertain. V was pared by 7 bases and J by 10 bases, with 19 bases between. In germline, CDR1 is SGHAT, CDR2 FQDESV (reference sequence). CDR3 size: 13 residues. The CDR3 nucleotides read TGTGCCAGCATCTTTGTAGGGTGTGGTGCAGCTTTCTTT. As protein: CASIFVGCGAAFF.